Listed below are T cell receptor beta chains from one sample, sequenced in a study of blood T cell repertoires in COVID-19. TCRdb's table, derived via immunoSEQ multiplex PCR, lists solely in-frame clones and lacks some. Counted here are 15,000 to 20,000 clones, 88% occurring once; the ten biggest clones make up approximately 3.4%. Sequences were obtained from peripheral blood. These receptors all come from a human donor in a cohort sampled during active COVID-19. Each CDR3 is given with its conserved first and last residue. A D gene is named only where the DNA matches it firmly. Clone size is not always given. Where it is, it says once, few, many or a class for expanded clones.

TRBD2	TRBJ2-7	TRBV3-1/TRBV3-2	NA	TGTGCCAGCAGCCCCATCACTACGGTAGCGGGAAGGTACGAGCAGTACTTC	CASSPITTVAGRYEQYF
NA	TRBJ1-4	TRBV7-2	NA	TGTGCCAGCTCGACTTTTAATGAAAAACTGTTTTTT	CASSTFNEKLFF
TRBD1	TRBJ1-5	TRBV2	NA	TGTGCCAGCCGAACAGGGGTAGGCAGCAATCAGCCCCAGCATTTT	CASRTGVGSNQPQHF
TRBD1	TRBJ2-1	TRBV28	NA	TGTGCCAGCAGTACAGGGGCCGGTTACAATGAGCAGTTCTTC	CASSTGAGYNEQFF
TRBD2	TRBJ2-1	TRBV6-6	few	TGTGCCAGCCGGACTAGCGGGAACAATGAGCAGTTCTTC	CASRTSGNNEQFF
TRBD2	TRBJ2-1	TRBV24-1	NA	TGTGCCACCAGTCGTCGCGGGAGTGCCAATGAGCAGTTCTTC	CATSRRGSANEQFF
NA	TRBJ2-6	TRBV10-3	NA	TGTGCCATCAGTTATTCAGGAAAAGGGGCCCTCTCTGGGGCCAACGTCCTGACTTTC	CAISYSGKGALSGANVLTF
NA	TRBJ1-6	TRBV5-1	NA	TGCGCCAGCAGCTTGGCCGCAGGGGAGATTTCACCCCTCCACTTT	CASSLAAGEISPLHF
TRBD2	TRBJ2-1	TRBV27	NA	TGTGCCAGCAGTGGTACTAGCGGGAGGGCCTGGAACAATGAGCAGTTCTTC	CASSGTSGRAWNNEQFF
NA	TRBJ2-7	TRBV6-5	NA	TGTGCCAGTCGGGGACTGGACACCTACGAGCAGTACTTC	CASRGLDTYEQYF
TRBD1	TRBJ2-4	TRBV6-5	once	TGTGCCAGCAGTTATCGACAGGGGCAGGAATACATTCAGTACTTC	CASSYRQGQEYIQYF
TRBD2	TRBJ2-7	TRBV11-1	NA	TGTGCCAGCAGCTTGCTAGCGGGAGCGGGTGGCTACGAGCAGTACTTC	CASSLLAGAGGYEQYF
NA	TRBJ1-5	TRBV3-1/TRBV3-2	NA	TGTGCCAGCAGCCAAGAGGGAGGGCAGCCCCAGCATTTT	CASSQEGGQPQHF
TRBD1	TRBJ2-7	TRBV27	NA	TGTGCCAGCAGTTTATATATGGGACAGGCCAGCTACGAGCAGTACTTC	CASSLYMGQASYEQYF
NA	TRBJ1-5	TRBV5-1	NA	TGCGCCAGCAGCTTGGGTGAGGTCAATCAGCCCCAGCATTTT	CASSLGEVNQPQHF